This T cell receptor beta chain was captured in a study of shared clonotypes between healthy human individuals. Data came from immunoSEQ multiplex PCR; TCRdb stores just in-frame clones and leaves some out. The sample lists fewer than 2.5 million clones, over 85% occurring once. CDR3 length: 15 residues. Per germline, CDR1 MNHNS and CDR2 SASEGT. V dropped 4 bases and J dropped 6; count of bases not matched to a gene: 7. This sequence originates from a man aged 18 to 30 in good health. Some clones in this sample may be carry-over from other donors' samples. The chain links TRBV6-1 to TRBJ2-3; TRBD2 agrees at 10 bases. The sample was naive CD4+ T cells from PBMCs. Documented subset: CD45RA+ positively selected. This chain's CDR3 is CASSVGLAETDTQYF. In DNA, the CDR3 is TGTGCCAGCAGTGTAGGACTAGCGGAAACGGATACGCAGTATTTT.